This T cell receptor beta chain comes out of a study of T-cell memory formation after mild COVID-19. Study-level background: The two donors had largely donor-specific TCR clusters.

Trimming took 5 bases from V and 5 from J, leaving 18 bases between them. Germline V CDR1 and CDR2: SGHTA, FQGTGA. The CDR3 loop spans 15 amino acids. As to this clonotype: What it binds is unknown.

Study-level results: Those CD4+ clones that contracted were mainly in CM and EM (CD8+ ones in EMRA). Pre-infection memory harbored some responding clones, suggesting cross-reactive memory joined.

Constant-segment primers and 5'RACE yielded cDNA libraries for TCR alpha and TCR beta, each carrying sample barcodes and UMIs. TCRdb re-called the 5' RACE reads through MiXCR, storing one row per CDR3 protein. The sample lists 350,000 to 550,000 distinct CDR3 sequences; roughly 18% were seen once. This chain links TRBV7-3 with TRBJ2-5; D tentatively reads TRBD1 or TRBD2 (6 bases each). This TCR was sampled from a man younger than 35 who had mild COVID-19 (a few samples of this study predate the infection). Cell type and time point are not known. Sequenced sample: PBMCs or a T cell subset sorted from them (not recorded which). For the CDR3, the DNA is TGTGCCAGCAGCCGTGTCCCGGGGGCCGGGGAGACCCAGTACTTC. Translation: CASSRVPGAGETQYF.